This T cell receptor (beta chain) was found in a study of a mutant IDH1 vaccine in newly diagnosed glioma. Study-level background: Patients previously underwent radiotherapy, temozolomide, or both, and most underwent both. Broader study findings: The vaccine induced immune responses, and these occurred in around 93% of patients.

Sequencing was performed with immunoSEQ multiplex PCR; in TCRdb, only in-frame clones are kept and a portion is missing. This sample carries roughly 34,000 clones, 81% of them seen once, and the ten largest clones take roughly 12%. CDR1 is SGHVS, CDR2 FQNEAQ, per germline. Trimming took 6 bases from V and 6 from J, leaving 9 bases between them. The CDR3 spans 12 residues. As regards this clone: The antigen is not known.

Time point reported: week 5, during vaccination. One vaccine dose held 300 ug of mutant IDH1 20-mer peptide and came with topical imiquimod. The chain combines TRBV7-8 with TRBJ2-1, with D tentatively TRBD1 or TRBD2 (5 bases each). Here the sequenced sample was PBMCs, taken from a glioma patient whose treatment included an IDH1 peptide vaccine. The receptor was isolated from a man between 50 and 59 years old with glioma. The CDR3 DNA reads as TGTGCCAGCAGACGGGACGGCAATGAGCAGTTCTTC. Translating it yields CASRRDGNEQFF.